This paragraph reports one T cell receptor (beta chain). These data are taken from a study of CXCR3-negative and CXCR3-positive naive CD8 T cells. The authors made the TRB cDNA libraries by 5' RACE using UMI labels. TCRdb re-called the 5' RACE reads; every CDR3 protein appears as one record, without DNA. This table holds 70,000 to 95,000 distinct CDR3 sequences. Germline V gene lookup returns CDR1 SGHTA and CDR2 FQGTGA. This CDR3 is 14 amino acids long. CD45RO-CCR7+CD27+CD95- was the phenotype of naive CD8+ T cells. The sequence derives from a human donor in good health. Some clones in this sample may be carry-over from other donors' samples. Source material: naive CXCR3- CD8+ T cells from blood. Subset described: CD45RO-CCR7+CD27+CD95- naive CD8+ T cells lacking CXCR3 (TNR3-). J is TRBJ2-5 and V is TRBV7-3; TCRdb's assignment of TRBD1 cannot be checked, as there is no DNA. This chain's CDR3 is CASSSTGGTETQYF.